This TCR beta chain was sequenced during a study of T-cell reconstitution after alpha-beta-depleted transplantation in children. Germline-derived CDR1 and CDR2 are MNHEY and SVGAGI. This CDR3 is 15 amino acids long. V shed 0 bases and J shed 3 bases, with 8 bases lying between them. This clonotype was recorded many times. Researchers prepared the TCRbeta library using unique molecular identifiers, the study reports. TCRdb independently ran MiXCR on the PCR reads; one entry per CDR3 protein. This sample has about 200,000 distinct CDR3 sequences, with approximately 8.4% found just once. The sequence was collected from a male patient between 2 and 15 years old who had a stem cell transplant for acute myeloid leukemia, so the T cells may come from the graft donor. The V gene is TRBV6-5, the J gene TRBJ2-2; D gene ambiguous. The sequencing used PBMCs, mostly from graft donor cells, collected 360 days after TCRalphabeta/CD19-depleted stem cell transplant. The DNA of the CDR3 is TGTGCCAGCAGTTACTCGACGGGTTACACCGGGGAGCTGTTTTTT. This translates into CASSYSTGYTGELFF.